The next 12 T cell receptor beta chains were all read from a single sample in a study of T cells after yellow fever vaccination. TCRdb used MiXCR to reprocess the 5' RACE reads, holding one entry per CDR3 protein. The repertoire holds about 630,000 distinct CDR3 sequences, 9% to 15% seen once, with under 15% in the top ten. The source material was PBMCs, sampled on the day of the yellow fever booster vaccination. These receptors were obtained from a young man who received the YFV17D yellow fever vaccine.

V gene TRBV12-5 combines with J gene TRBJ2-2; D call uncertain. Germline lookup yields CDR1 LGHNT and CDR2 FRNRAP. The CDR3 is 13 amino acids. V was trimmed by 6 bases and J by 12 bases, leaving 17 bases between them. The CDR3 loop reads CASGPPSGQKLFF. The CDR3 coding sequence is TGTGCTAGTGGCCCGCCGAGTGGCCAGAAGCTGTTTTTT.

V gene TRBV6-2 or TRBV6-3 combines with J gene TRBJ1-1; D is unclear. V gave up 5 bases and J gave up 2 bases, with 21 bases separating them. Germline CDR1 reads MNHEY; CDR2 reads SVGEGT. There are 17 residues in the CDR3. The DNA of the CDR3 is TGTGCCAGCAGTATCCCCGGTGTGAGAGCGACAAACACTGAAGCTTTCTTT. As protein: CASSIPGVRATNTEAFF.

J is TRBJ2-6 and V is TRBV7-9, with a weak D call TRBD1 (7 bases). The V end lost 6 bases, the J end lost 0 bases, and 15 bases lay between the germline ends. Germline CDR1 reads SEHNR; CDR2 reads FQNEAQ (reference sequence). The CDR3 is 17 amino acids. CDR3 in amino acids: CASRYSGGLSGANVLTF. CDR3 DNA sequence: TGTGCCAGCAGATATTCAGGGGGACTCTCTGGGGCCAACGTCCTGACTTTC.

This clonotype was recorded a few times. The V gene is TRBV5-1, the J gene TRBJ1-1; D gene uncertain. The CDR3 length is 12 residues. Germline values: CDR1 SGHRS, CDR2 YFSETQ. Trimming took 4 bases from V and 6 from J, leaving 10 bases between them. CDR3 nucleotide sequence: TGCGCCAGCAGCCGAACGGACGCTGAAGCTTTCTTT. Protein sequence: CASSRTDAEAFF.

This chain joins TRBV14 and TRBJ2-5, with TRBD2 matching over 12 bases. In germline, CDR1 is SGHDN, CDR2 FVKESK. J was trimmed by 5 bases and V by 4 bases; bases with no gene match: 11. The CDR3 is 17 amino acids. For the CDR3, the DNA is TGTGCCAGCAGCCTTAGGAGGACTAGCGGGATTTGGGAGACCCAGTACTTC. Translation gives CASSLRRTSGIWETQYF.

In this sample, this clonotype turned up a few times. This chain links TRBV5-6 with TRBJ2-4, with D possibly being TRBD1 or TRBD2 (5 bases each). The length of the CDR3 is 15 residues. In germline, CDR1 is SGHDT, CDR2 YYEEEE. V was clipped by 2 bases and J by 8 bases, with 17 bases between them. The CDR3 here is CASSLLGPLRDIQYF. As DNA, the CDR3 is TGTGCCAGCAGCTTATTGGGACCCCTCAGAGACATTCAGTACTTC.

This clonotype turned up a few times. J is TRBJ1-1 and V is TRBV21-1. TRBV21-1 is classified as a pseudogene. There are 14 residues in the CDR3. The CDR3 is CASSNREVNTEAFF. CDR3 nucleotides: TGTGCCAGCAGCAATAGGGAAGTGAACACTGAAGCTTTCTTT.

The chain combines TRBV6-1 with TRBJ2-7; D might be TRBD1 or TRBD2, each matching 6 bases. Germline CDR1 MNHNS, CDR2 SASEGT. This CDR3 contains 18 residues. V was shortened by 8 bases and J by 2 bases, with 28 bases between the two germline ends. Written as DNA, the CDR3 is TGTGCCAGCCATACTACGACCCCGGGGGCGGGGAGAACCTACGAGCAGTACTTC. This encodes CASHTTTPGAGRTYEQYF.

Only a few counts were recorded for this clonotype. The CDR3 DNA reads as TGCGCCAGCAGCCAAGAAAGACGCTCCTACAATGAGCAGTTCTTC. Translation: CASSQERRSYNEQFF. V is TRBV4-1 and J is TRBJ2-1; D is ambiguous. The V end lost 0 bases, the J end lost 0 bases, and 6 bases lay between the germline ends. This CDR3 has 15 amino acids. Per the germline V gene, CDR1 is MGHRA and CDR2 is YSYEKL.

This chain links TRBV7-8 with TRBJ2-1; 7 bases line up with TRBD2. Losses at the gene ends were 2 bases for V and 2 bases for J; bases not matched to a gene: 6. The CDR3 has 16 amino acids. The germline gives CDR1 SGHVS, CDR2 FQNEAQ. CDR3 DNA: TGTGCCAGCAGCTTACAAGCGGGAATACCCTACAATGAGCAGTTCTTC. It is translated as CASSLQAGIPYNEQFF.

The DNA of the CDR3 is TGCAGCGAAGACGTGGACGAGCAGTACTTC. Translating gives CSEDVDEQYF. The chain has TRBV29-1 and TRBJ2-7; no reliable D call. CDR1 SQVTM and CDR2 ANQGSEA come from the germline V gene. The ends were cut back, 7 bases at V and 5 bases at J, with 9 bases in the middle. There are 10 residues in the CDR3.

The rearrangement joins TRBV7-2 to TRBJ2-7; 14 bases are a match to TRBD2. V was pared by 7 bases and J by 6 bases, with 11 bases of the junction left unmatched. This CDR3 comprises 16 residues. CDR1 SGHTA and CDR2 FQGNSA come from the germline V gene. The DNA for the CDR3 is TGTGCCAGCAAGGTGGTAGGGACTAGCGGGAGTGGCGAGCAGTACTTC. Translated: CASKVVGTSGSGEQYF. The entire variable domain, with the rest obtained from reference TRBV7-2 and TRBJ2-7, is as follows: GAGVSQSPSNKVTEKGKDVELRCDPISGHTALYWYRQSLGQGLEFLIYFQGNSAPDKSGLPSDRFSAERTGGSVSTLTIQRTQQEDSAVYLCASKVVGTSGSGEQYFGPGTRLTVT.